This TCR beta chain was identified during a study of human T cells and chemical hapten exposure. In the study overall: Diphenylcyclopropenone was applied weekly to patients' scalps across the roughly 24-week study.

Ten or more counts support this clonotype. Time point of the sample: pre-sensitization, week 0. Treatment noted: therapeutic diphenylcyclopropenone sensitization with weekly scalp DPC. Phlebotomy was performed prior to application of every patch test. Total RNA was extracted from unfractionated whole blood. CDR3 length equals 17 residues. Trimming took 6 bases from V and 0 from J, leaving 15 bases between them. TCRdb fed the RACE reads into MiXCR, producing one record per CDR3 protein. The top ten hold 2.5% to 3% of the sample, which has roughly 380,000 distinct CDR3 sequences, 5% to 6.5% seen once. The input for sequencing was whole blood, taken in connection with sensitization to the hapten diphenylcyclopropenone (DPC). J is TRBJ2-6 and V is TRBV12-3 or TRBV12-4; D perhaps matches TRBD2 (6 bases). This sequence originates from a woman in her forties or fifties with alopecia areata. Some clones in this sample may be carry-over from other donors' samples. CDR3: CASSLRGLISGANVLTF. The CDR3 DNA is TGTGCCAGCAGCCTTAGGGGACTTATCTCTGGGGCCAACGTCCTGACTTTC.